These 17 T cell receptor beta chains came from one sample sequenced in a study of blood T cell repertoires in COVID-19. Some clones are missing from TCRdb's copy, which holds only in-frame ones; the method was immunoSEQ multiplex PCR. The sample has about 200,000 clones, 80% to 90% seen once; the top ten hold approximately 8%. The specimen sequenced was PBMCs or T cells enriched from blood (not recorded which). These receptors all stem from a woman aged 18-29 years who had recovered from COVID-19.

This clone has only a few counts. CDR3 nucleotides: TGCAGTGCTAGTCCGAGGCGGGGAATTGACACTGAAGCTTTCTTT. As protein: CSASPRRGIDTEAFF. The rearrangement joins TRBV20-1 to TRBJ1-1; D gene uncertain. Per the germline V gene, CDR1 is DFQATT and CDR2 is SNEGSKA (reference sequence). V was pared by 3 bases and J by 3 bases, with 17 bases between. This CDR3 is built from 15 residues.

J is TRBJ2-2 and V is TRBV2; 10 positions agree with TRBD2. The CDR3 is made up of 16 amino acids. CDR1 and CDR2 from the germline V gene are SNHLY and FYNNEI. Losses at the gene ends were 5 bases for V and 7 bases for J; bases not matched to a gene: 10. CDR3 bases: TGTGCCAGCAGTCCCCTAGCGGGGGCCGGGATCGGGGAGCTGTTTTTT. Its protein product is CASSPLAGAGIGELFF.

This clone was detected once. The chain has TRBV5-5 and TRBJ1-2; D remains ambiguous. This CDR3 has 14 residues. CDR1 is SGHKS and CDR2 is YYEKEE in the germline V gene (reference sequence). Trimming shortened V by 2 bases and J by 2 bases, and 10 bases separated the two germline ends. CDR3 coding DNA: TGTGCCAGCAGCTTTACCGCCGAGAACTATGGCTACACCTTC. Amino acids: CASSFTAENYGYTF.

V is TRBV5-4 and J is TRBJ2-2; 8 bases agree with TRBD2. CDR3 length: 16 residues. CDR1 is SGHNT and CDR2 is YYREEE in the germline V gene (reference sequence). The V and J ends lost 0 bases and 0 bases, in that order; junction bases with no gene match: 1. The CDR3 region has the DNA TGTGCCAGCAGCTTGGAGCGGGGGTCGAACACCGGGGAGCTGTTTTTT. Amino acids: CASSLERGSNTGELFF.

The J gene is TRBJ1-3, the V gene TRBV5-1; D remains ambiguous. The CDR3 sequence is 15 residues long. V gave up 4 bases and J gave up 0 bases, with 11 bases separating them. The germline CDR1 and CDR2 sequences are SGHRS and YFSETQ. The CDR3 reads CASSPDGYSGNTIYF. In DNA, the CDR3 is TGCGCCAGCAGCCCCGACGGGTACTCTGGAAACACCATATATTTT.

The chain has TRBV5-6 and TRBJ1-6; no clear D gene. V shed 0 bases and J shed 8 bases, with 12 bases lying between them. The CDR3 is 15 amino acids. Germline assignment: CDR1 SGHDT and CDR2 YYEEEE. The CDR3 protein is CASSLGGYWDSPLHF. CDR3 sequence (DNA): TGTGCCAGCAGCTTGGGCGGATATTGGGATTCACCCCTCCACTTT.

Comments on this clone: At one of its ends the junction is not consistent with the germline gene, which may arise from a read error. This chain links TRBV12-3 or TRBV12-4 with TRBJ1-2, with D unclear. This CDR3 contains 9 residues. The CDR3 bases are TGTGCCAGCAGCATACGGGAGGACTTC. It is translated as CASSIREDF.

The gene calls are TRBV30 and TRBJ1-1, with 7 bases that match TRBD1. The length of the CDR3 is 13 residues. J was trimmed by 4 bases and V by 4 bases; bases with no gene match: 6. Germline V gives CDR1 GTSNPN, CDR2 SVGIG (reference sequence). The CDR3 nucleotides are TGTGCCTGGACGACAGGGTTGGGCACTGAAGCTTTCTTT. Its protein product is CAWTTGLGTEAFF.

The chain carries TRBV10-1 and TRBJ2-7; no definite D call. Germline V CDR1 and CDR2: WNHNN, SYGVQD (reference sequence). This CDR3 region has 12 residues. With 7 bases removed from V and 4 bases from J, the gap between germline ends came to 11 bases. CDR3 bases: TGCGCCAGCATAAGCCGAAGTTACGAGCAGTACTTC. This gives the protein CASISRSYEQYF.

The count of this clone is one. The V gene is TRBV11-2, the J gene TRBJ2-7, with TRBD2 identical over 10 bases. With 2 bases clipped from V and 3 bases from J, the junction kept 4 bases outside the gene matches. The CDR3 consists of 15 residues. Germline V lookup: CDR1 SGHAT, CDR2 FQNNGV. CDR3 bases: TGTGCCAGCAGCTTACTGGGGACTAGCGACTACGAGCAGTACTTC. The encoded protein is CASSLLGTSDYEQYF. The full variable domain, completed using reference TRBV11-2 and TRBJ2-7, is EAGVAQSPRYKIIEKRQSVAFWCNPISGHATLYWYQQILGQGPKLLIQFQNNGVVDDSQLPKDRFSAERLKGVDSTLKIQPAKLEDSAVYLCASSLLGTSDYEQYFGPGTRLTVT.

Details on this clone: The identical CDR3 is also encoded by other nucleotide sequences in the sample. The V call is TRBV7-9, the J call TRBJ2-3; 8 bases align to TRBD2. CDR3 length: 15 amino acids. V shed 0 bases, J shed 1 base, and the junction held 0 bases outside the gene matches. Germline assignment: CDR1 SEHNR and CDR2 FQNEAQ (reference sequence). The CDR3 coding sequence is TGTGCCAGCAGCTTAGCTAGCGGGGGCACAGATACGCAGTATTTT. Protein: CASSLASGGTDTQYF.

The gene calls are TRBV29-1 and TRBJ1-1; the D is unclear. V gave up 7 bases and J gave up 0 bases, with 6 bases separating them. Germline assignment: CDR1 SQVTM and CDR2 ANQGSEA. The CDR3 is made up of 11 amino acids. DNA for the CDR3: TGCAGCGGTGACTTGAACACTGAAGCTTTCTTT. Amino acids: CSGDLNTEAFF.

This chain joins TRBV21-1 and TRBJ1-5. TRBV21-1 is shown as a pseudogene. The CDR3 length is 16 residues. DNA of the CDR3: TGTGCCAGCATCCCGAGGGGGGAGGGCCACAATCAGCCCCAGCATTTT. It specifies CASIPRGEGHNQPQHF.

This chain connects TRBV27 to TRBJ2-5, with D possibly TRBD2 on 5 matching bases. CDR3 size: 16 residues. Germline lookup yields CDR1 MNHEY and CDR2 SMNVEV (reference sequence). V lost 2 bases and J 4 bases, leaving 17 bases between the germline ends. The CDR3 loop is CASSLGSSPQTETQYF. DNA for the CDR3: TGTGCCAGCAGTTTAGGGAGTTCCCCTCAGACAGAGACCCAGTACTTC.

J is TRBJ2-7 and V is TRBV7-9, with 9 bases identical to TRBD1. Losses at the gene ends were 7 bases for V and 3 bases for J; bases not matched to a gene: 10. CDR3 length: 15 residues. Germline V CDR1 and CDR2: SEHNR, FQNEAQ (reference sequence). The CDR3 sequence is CASNTEGTGLYEQYF. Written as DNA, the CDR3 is TGTGCCAGCAACACCGAGGGGACAGGGCTCTACGAGCAGTACTTC.

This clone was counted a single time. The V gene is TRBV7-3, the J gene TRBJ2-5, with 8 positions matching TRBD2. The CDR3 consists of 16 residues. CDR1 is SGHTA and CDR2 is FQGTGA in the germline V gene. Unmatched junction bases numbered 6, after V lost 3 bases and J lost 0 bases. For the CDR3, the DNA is TGTGCCAGCAGCTTGCTCGGCGGGGGGCACCAAGAGACCCAGTACTTC. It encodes CASSLLGGGHQETQYF.

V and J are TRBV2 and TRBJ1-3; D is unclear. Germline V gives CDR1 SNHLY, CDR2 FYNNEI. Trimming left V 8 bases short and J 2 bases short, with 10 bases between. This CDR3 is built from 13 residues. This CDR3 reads CASLQLPGNTIYF. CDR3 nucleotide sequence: TGTGCCAGCCTACAGTTGCCTGGAAACACCATATATTTT.